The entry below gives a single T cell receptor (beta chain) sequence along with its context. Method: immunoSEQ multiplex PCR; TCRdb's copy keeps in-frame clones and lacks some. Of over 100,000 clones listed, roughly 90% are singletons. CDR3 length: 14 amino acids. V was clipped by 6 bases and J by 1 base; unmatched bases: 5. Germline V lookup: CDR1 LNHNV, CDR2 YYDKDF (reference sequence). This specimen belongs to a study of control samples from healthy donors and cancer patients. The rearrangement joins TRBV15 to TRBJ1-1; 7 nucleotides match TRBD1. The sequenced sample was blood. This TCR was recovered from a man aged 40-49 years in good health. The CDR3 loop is CATSSRGSNTEAFF. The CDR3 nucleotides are TGTGCCACCAGTTCCAGGGGGTCGAACACTGAAGCTTTCTTT.